This T cell receptor (beta chain) appears in the sequencing data of a study of T cell responses to AZD1222 COVID-19 vaccine. The study's findings and limits: Repertoire sampling occurred only after the peak T cell response. After two AZD1222 doses, spike-specific TCR breadth and depth rose versus day 0. At baseline, just a handful of AZD1222 recipients tested seropositive.

The CDR3 is 14 residues long. Germline V lookup: CDR1 MDHEN, CDR2 SYDVKM. With respect to this clone: The antigen is undetermined. Germline and junction disagree at one end, which may indicate a read error.

Sequencing was performed with immunoSEQ multiplex PCR; in TCRdb, only in-frame clones are kept and a portion is missing. The sample comprises 120,000 or so clones, over 85% of which are singletons, and 2.5% rests with the top ten. Material: peripheral blood, obtained 28 days after the second AZD1222 dose. The receptor was isolated from an adult who received the AZD1222 COVID-19 vaccine. The rearrangement links TRBV28 to TRBJ1-1; D is unresolved. CDR3 DNA: TGTGCCAGCAGCTTATCCTCGCGGAGCACTGAAGCTTTCTTT. It translates to CASSLSSRSTEAFF.